These 8 T cell receptor beta chains came from one sample sequenced in a study of beta chain features in type 1 diabetes listed by TCRdb under 2018. The library was produced with the immunoSEQ multiplex PCR assay. The entire amount of isolated RNA was reverse transcribed using the High Capacity cDNA Reverse Transcription Kit, so the sequenced TCRB transcripts were expressed ones. Drawn from immuneACCESS, this table holds only the in-frame rearrangements with V and J called that TCRdb kept. Clones are partly lost; checked studies trace under half to an unresolved V gene and leave the rest unexplained. The sample data list about 620,000 clones, and about 14% of these were observed just once. About 0.093% of the sample comes from the top ten. Sequencing used naive CD4+ T cells from blood. The cell subset or site tag for this specimen amounts to: true naive CD4+ T cells. The source is a man in his late teens or twenties in good health.

The CDR3 nucleotides are TGTGCCAGCAGGTACACCGGGACAGGGACTCAGCCCCAGCATTTT. It specifies CASRYTGTGTQPQHF. J is TRBJ1-5 and V is TRBV6-5, with 9 bases fitting TRBD1. Germline loops: CDR1 MNHEY, CDR2 SVGAGI. V trimming: 6 bases; J trimming: 6 bases; junction bases outside the gene matches: 9. The CDR3 is 15 amino acids.

This clone has more than one count but fewer than ten. The genes are TRBV21-1 and TRBJ2-1; the table names TRBD2, a call not compared with the DNA. TRBV21-1 counts as a pseudogene. This CDR3 has 12 residues. The CDR3 spells CASMERNNEQFF. The CDR3 nucleotides are TGTGCCAGCATGGAGAGAAACAATGAGCAGTTCTTC.

This clone was found a few times. The chain joins TRBV4-3 to TRBJ1-2, with TRBD1 as a possible D gene (6 bases). V was cut by 2 bases and J by 0 bases, with 19 bases left in between. The germline V gene has CDR1 LGHNA and CDR2 YSLEER. This CDR3 spans 18 amino acids. The CDR3 region is CASSQSPGGRKANYGYTF. The CDR3 nucleotides read TGCGCCAGCAGCCAAAGTCCCGGGGGGCGAAAAGCTAACTATGGCTACACCTTC.

The sample holds one count of this clone. This may stem from a read error, because a much larger clone lies one nucleotide away. The gene calls are TRBV6-6 and TRBJ2-5, with unresolved D. Trimming pared 5 bases from V and 2 bases from J, leaving 3 bases between. The CDR3 consists of 11 residues. Germline CDR1 and CDR2: MNHNY and SVGAGI (reference sequence). The CDR3 protein is CASSAQETQYF. The CDR3 coding sequence is TGTGCCAGCAGTGCTCAAGAGACCCAGTACTTC.

The V gene is TRBV7-2, the J gene TRBJ2-1, with 7 bases matching TRBD2. This CDR3 is 15 amino acids long. With V trimmed by 3 bases and J by 2 bases, 4 bases remained unmatched. The germline gives CDR1 SGHTA, CDR2 FQGNSA. This chain's CDR3 is CASSFSGGTYNEQFF. CDR3 nucleotides: TGTGCCAGCAGCTTTTCCGGGGGGACCTACAATGAGCAGTTCTTC.

This clone was counted only a few times. V gene TRBV9 combines with J gene TRBJ2-1; 7 positions match TRBD2. Trimming cost V 3 bases and J 3 bases; bases outside gene matches: 6. Germline V CDR1 and CDR2: SGDLS, YYNGEE. The CDR3 is 15 amino acids. The DNA of the CDR3 is TGTGCCAGCAGCGAGACAGCGGGGAGCTACAATGAGCAGTTCTTC. Encoded protein: CASSETAGSYNEQFF.

V usage is TRBV5-4 and J usage is TRBJ1-5, with unresolved D. The germline CDR1 and CDR2 sequences are SGHNT and YYREEE (reference sequence). Trimming took off 0 bases at V and 6 bases at J, with 7 bases between the two ends. The length of the CDR3 is 13 residues. CDR3 amino acids: CASSLDPGQPQHF. CDR3 DNA: TGTGCCAGCAGCTTGGACCCAGGTCAGCCCCAGCATTTT.

This rearrangement joins TRBV30 to TRBJ1-2; possible D gene TRBD1, 5 bases. The ends were cut back, 0 bases at V and 8 bases at J, with 16 bases in the middle. The CDR3 has 14 residues. Per germline, CDR1 GTSNPN and CDR2 SVGIG (reference sequence). CDR3 coding DNA: TGTGCCTGGAGTGTAATATTGGGAGGGGCCGGCTACACCTTC. It encodes CAWSVILGGAGYTF.